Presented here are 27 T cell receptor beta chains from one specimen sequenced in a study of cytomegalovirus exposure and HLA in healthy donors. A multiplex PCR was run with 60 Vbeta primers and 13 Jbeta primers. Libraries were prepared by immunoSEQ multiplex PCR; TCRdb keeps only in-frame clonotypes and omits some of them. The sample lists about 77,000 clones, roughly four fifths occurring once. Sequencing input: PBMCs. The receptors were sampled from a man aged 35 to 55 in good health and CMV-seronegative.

The CDR3 loop is CASSPSLAGGPRETQYF. DNA for the CDR3: TGTGCCAGCTCACCATCCCTAGCGGGAGGGCCACGGGAGACCCAGTACTTC. V is TRBV18 and J is TRBJ2-5, with 12 positions matching TRBD2. The CDR3 is 17 residues long. The ends lost 2 bases at V and 5 bases at J; junction bases unmatched: 9. Germline CDR1 is KGHSH and CDR2 is LQKENI. Variable domain in full (rest from reference TRBV18 and TRBJ2-5): NAGVMQNPRHLVRRRGQEARLRCSPMKGHSHVYWYRQLPEEGLKFMVYLQKENIIDESGMPKERFSAEFPKEGPSILRIQQVVRGDSAAYFCASSPSLAGGPRETQYFGPGTRLLVL.

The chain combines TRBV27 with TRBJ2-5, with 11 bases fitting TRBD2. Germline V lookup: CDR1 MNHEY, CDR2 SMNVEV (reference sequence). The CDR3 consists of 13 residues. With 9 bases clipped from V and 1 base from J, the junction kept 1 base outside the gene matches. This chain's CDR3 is CASGLAGQETQYF. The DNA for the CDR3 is TGTGCCAGTGGACTAGCGGGCCAAGAGACCCAGTACTTC.

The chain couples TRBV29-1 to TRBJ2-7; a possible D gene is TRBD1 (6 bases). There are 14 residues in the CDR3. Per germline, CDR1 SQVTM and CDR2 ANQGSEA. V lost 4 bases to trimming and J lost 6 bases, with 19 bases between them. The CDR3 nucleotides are TGCAGCGTTGGGGATTTGGGGGCTACGGGCGAGCAGTACTTC. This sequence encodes CSVGDLGATGEQYF.

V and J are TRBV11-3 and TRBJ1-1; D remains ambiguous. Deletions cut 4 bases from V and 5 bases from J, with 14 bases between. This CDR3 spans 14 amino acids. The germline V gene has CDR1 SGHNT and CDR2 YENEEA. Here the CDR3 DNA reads TGTGCCAGCAGCTCGAACCCAACGGGTACTGAAGCTTTCTTT. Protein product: CASSSNPTGTEAFF.

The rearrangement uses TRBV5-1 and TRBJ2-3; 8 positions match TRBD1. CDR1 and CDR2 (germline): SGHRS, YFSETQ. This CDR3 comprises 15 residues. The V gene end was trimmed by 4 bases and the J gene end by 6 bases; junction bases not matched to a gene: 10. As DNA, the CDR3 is TGCGCCAGCAGCGCCGACAGGGGCGGCTACGATACGCAGTATTTT. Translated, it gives CASSADRGGYDTQYF.

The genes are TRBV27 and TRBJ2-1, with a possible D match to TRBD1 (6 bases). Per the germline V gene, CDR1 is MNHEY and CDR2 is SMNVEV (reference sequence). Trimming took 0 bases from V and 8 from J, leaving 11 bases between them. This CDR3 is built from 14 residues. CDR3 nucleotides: TGTGCCAGCAGTTTATCCAGGGGTTTCCATGAGCAGTTCTTC. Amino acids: CASSLSRGFHEQFF.

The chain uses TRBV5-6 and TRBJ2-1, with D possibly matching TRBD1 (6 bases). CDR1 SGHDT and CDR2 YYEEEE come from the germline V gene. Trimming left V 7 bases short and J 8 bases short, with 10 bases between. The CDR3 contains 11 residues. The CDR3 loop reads CASGDTHEQFF. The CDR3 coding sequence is TGTGCCAGCGGGGACACCCATGAGCAGTTCTTC.

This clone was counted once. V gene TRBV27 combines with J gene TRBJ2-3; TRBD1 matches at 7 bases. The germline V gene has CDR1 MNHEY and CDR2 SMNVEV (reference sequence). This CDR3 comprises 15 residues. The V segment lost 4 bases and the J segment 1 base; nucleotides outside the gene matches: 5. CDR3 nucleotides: TGTGCCAGCAGTTCGACCGGGACAGGCACAGATACGCAGTATTTT. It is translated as CASSSTGTGTDTQYF.

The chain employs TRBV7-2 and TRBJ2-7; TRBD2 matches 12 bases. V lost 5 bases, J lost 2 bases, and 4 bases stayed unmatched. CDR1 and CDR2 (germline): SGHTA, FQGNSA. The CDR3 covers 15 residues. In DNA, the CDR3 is TGTGCCAGCAGCCTTTGGACTAGCGGGACCTACGAGCAGTACTTC. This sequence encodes CASSLWTSGTYEQYF. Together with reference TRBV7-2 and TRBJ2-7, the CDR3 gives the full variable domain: GAGVSQSPSNKVTEKGKDVELRCDPISGHTALYWYRQSLGQGLEFLIYFQGNSAPDKSGLPSDRFSAERTGGSVSTLTIQRTQQEDSAVYLCASSLWTSGTYEQYFGPGTRLTVT.

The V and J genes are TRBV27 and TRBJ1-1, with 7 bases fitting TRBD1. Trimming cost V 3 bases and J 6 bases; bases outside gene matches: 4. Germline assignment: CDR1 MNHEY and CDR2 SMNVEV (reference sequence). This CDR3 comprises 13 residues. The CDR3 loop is CASSLYRGSEAFF. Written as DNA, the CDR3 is TGTGCCAGCAGTTTGTACAGGGGTTCTGAAGCTTTCTTT.

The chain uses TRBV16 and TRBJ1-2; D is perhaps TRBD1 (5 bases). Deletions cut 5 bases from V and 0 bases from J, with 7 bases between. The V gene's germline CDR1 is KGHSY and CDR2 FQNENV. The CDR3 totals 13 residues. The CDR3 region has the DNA TGTGCCAGCAGCGCAGGGTCTAACTATGGCTACACCTTC. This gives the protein CASSAGSNYGYTF.

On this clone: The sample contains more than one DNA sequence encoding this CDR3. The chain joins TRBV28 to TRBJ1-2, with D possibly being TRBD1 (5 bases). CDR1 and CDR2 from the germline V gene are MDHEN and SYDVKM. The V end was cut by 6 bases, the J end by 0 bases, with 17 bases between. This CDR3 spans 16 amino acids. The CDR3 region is CASRPVGQSTNYGYTF. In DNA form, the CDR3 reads TGTGCCAGCAGACCAGTGGGGCAGTCAACTAACTATGGCTACACCTTC.

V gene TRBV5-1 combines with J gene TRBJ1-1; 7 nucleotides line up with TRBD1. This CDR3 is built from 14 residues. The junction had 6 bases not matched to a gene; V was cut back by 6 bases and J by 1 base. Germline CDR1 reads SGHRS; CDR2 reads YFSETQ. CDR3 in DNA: TGCGCCAGCAACCCTGGGGACAGGAACACTGAAGCTTTCTTT. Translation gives CASNPGDRNTEAFF. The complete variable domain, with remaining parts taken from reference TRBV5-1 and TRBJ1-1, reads KAGVTQTPRYLIKTRGQQVTLSCSPISGHRSVSWYQQTPGQGLQFLFEYFSETQRNKGNFPGRFSGRQFSNSRSEMNVSTLELGDSALYLCASNPGDRNTEAFFGQGTRLTVV.

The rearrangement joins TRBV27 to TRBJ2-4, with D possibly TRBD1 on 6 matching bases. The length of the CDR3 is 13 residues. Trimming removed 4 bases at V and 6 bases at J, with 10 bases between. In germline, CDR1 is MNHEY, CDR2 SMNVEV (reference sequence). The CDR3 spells CASSSIRGNIQYF. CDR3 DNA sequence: TGTGCCAGCAGTTCCATCAGGGGAAACATTCAGTACTTC.

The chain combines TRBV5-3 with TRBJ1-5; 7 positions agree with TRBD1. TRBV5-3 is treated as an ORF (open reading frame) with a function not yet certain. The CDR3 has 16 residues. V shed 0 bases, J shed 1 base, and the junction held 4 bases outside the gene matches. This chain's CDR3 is CARSLGRGWSNQPQHF. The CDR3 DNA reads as TGTGCCAGAAGCTTGGGCAGGGGGTGGAGCAATCAGCCCCAGCATTTT.

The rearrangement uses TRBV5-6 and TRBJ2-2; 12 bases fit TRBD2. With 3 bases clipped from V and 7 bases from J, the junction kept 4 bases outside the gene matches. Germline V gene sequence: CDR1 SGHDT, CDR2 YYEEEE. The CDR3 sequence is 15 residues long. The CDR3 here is CASSSGLAGIGELFF. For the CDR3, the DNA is TGTGCCAGCAGCTCGGGACTAGCGGGTATCGGGGAGCTGTTTTTT.

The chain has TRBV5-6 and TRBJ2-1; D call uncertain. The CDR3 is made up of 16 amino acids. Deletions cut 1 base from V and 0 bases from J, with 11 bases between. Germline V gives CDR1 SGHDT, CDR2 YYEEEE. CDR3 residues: CASSLFPTGSYNEQFF. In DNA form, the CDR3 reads TGTGCCAGCAGCTTGTTTCCTACCGGCTCCTACAATGAGCAGTTCTTC.

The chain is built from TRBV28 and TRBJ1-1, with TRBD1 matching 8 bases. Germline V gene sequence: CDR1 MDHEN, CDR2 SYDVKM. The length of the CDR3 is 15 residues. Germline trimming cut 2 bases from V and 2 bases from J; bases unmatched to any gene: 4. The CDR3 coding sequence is TGTGCCAGCAGTTTAGGGACAGGACACAACACTGAAGCTTTCTTT. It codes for CASSLGTGHNTEAFF.

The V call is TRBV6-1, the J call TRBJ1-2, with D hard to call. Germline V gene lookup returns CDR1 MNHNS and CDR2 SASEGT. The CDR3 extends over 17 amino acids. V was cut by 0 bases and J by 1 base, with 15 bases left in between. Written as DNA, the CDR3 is TGTGCCAGCAGTGAAGCCCTCCCAGGATCCTTTAACTATGGCTACACCTTC. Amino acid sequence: CASSEALPGSFNYGYTF.

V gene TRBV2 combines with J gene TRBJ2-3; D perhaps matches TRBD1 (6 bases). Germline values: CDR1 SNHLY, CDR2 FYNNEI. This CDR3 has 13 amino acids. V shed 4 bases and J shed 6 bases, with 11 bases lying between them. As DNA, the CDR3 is TGTGCCAGCAGTGTCACAGGGTGGGATACGCAGTATTTT. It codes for CASSVTGWDTQYF.

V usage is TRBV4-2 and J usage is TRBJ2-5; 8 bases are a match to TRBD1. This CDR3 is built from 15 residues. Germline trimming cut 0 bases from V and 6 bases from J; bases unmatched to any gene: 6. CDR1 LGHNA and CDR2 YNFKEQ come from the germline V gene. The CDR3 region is CASSQDPQGAQTQYF. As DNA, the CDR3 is TGTGCCAGCAGCCAAGATCCCCAGGGGGCCCAGACCCAGTACTTC.

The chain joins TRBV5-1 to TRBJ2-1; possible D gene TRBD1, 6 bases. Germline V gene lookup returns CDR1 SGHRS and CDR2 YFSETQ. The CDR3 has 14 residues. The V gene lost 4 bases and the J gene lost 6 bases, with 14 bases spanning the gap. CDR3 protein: CASSTTGLGNEQFF. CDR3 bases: TGCGCCAGCAGCACTACAGGGCTTGGCAATGAGCAGTTCTTC. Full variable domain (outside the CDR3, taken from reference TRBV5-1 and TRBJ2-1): KAGVTQTPRYLIKTRGQQVTLSCSPISGHRSVSWYQQTPGQGLQFLFEYFSETQRNKGNFPGRFSGRQFSNSRSEMNVSTLELGDSALYLCASSTTGLGNEQFFGPGTRLTVL.

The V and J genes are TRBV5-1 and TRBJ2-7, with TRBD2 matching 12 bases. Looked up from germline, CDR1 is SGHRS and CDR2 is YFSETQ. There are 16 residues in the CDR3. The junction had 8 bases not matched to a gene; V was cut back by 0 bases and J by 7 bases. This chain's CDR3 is CASSLGSGLAGREQYF. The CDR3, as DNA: TGCGCCAGCAGCTTGGGGTCCGGACTAGCGGGAAGAGAGCAGTACTTC.

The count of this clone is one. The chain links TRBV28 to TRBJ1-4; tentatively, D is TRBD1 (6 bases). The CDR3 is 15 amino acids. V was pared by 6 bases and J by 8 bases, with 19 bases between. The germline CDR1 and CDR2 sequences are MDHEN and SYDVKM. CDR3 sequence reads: CASRPREGGREKLFF. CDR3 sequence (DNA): TGTGCCAGCAGGCCTCGGGAAGGGGGAAGAGAAAAACTGTTTTTT.

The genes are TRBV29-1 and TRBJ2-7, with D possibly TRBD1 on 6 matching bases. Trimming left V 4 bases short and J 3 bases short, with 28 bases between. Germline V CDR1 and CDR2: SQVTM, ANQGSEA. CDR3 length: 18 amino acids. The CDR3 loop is CSVAVLITTGLSRYEQYF. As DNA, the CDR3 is TGCAGCGTTGCTGTACTCATTACGACAGGCCTTTCCCGCTACGAGCAGTACTTC.

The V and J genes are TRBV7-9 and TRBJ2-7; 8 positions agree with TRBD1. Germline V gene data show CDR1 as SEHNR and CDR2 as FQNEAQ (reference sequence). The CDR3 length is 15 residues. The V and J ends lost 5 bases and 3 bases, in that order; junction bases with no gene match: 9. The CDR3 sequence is CASSPTDRAYYEQYF. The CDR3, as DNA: TGTGCCAGCAGCCCAACGGACAGGGCGTACTACGAGCAGTACTTC.

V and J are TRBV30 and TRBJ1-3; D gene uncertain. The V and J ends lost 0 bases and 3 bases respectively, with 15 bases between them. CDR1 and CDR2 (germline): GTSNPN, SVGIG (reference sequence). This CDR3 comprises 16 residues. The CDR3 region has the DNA TGTGCCTGGAGTGTACGAGGGAACTCTTATGGAAACACCATATATTTT. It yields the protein CAWSVRGNSYGNTIYF.